Listed here is a single TCR beta chain. This specimen comes from a study of CD8 T cells in Susac syndrome. When the RNA was reverse transcribed, random hexamers were used with an input of 0.5 to 1 ug. MiXCR, applied by TCRdb to the immunoSEQ multiplex PCR reads, yields one record per CDR3 protein. The data hold about 210,000 distinct CDR3 sequences, with around 93% observed a single time. The J segment lost 9 bases and the V segment lost 2 bases, leaving 6 bases of the junction unmatched. Germline loops: CDR1 ENHRY, CDR2 SYGVKD. This CDR3 spans 16 amino acids. This chain connects TRBV10-3 to TRBJ2-1; 14 nucleotides agree with TRBD2. The specimen was CD4+ T cells from PBMCs. This sequence originates from a human donor with Susac syndrome. The CDR3 nucleotides read TGTGCCATCAGTGAGAATGTTGGGACTAGCGGGAGTGAGCAGTTCTTC. It is translated as CAISENVGTSGSEQFF.